This T cell receptor (beta chain) was documented in a study of blood T cell repertoires in COVID-19 (dated by TCRdb to 2018 to 2020). Concerning the study at large: Samples covering the acute and convalescent phases of COVID-19 were provided by collaborators in the United States, Italy and Spain. Where HLA class I and class II types were available, the types were taken from metadata supplied by the sample provider, not from assay-based typing. The samples were drawn from two sources: the first 160 participants of the ongoing ImmuneRACE study, and approximately 1,300 subjects contributed by 6 global collaborators. The repertoires were made available in a free public database intended to serve as a resource for research on the immune response to SARS-CoV-2. Subjects who had been exposed to COVID-19, were actively infected with it, or had recovered from it provided the deeply sampled blood TCRbeta repertoires that made up the dataset. The prospective study material was composed of cDNA or gDNA derived from T cells, B-cell-depleted T cells, or PBMCs. A de-identified subject ID, COVID-19 status, age in years and sex were almost always included in the sample metadata. What the work shows at the level of the full study, not this receptor alone: How much clinical and demographic metadata was included differed by source and by participant, and the metadata was provided uncurated.

Whole blood was collected in K2EDTA tubes by collaborating institutions according to the institutions' own protocols. Collaborator samples were shipped for TCRbeta analysis as frozen whole blood, isolated PBMCs, or DNA extracted from either sample type. Comment on this clone: Its target antigen remains unknown. Base qualities are not at hand, and no much larger clone is one base apart.

From the cysteine through the phenylalanine, the CDR3 covers 15 amino acids. This entry keeps only the CDR3 DNA: 45 bases, framed from base 1. For this chain, trimming is 8 bases at the V end and 3 bases at the J end, and the number of junction bases without a gene match is 5. CDR1 SNHLY and CDR2 FYNNEI were looked up in the germline V gene. TCRbeta CDR3 regions were amplified from genomic DNA using the immunoSEQ Assay, a bias-controlled multiplex PCR. Per the original workflow: Nucleated cell counts per sample were estimated from amplification of reference gene primers within the assay. Sequence reads were collapsed and filtered to measure the absolute abundance of every unique TCRbeta CDR3 rearrangement. For each sample, productive Simpson clonality was calculated as the square root of Simpson's diversity index across productive rearrangements. TCRdb limited this immuneACCESS table to in-frame rearrangements with V and J called. A share of clones is missing; checked studies link under half to unresolved V genes, and the rest is unexplained. The V and J calls and clone size are taken from that table; D and trimming were inferred from the DNA. In all, the sample holds fewer than 300,000 clones, and about 87% of those were seen once. The ten largest clones capture approximately 9% of the sample.

The chain links TRBV2 with TRBJ2-2, and TRBD2 matches 11 of the central bases. Specimen: peripheral blood. This clonotype was obtained from a human donor in a cohort sampled during active COVID-19. In nucleotides, the sequence is TGTGCCAGCCAACTAGCGGGAGAGTACACCGGGGAGCTGTTTTTT. It is translated as CASQLAGEYTGELFF. Here the CDR3 is joined to the reference TRBV2 and TRBJ2-2 genes, and the full variable domain is: EPEVTQTPSHQVTQMGQEVILRCVPISNHLYFYWYRQILGQKVEFLVSFYNNEISEKSEIFDDQFSVERPDGSNFTLKIRSTKLEDSAMYFCASQLAGEYTGELFFGEGSRLTVL.